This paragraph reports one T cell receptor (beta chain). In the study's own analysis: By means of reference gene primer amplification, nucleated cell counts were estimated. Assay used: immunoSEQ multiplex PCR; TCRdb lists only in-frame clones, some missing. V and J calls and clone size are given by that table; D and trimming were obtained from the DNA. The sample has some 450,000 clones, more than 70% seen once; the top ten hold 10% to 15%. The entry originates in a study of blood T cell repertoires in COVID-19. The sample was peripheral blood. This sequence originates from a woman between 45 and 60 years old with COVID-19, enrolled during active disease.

CDR3 sequence (DNA): TGTGCCAGCAGTTCCTCGACAGGGTTTGAAGCTTTCTTT. It encodes CASSSSTGFEAFF. The V gene is TRBV12-3 or TRBV12-4, the J gene TRBJ1-1; 7 bases line up with TRBD1. The CDR3 has 13 amino acids. The V and J ends lost 4 bases and 7 bases, in that order; junction bases with no gene match: 6.